The 10 T cell receptor beta chains given below trace back to one sample, sequenced in a study of long-term antiretroviral therapy in people with HIV. Survey-level immunoSEQ v3.0 assays were run. Here immunoSEQ multiplex PCR was the method, and the copy in TCRdb shows in-frame clones only, minus some. This sample has around 16,000 clones, with around 94% found just once. The input for sequencing was unsorted PBMCs, taken approximately 6.4 years after starting antiretroviral therapy. These receptors all stem from a woman in her fifties or sixties with HIV.

This clone was observed a few times. The chain has TRBV18 and TRBJ2-1; 10 nucleotides line up with TRBD2. Germline CDR1 and CDR2: KGHSH and LQKENI. Trimming took 3 bases from V and 8 from J; bases not matched to a gene: 10. The CDR3 runs 16 residues. CDR3 sequence (DNA): TGTGCCAGCTCACCGTATCTAGCGGGAGTGGGGGATGAGCAGTTCTTC. This gives the protein CASSPYLAGVGDEQFF.

The chain combines TRBV9 with TRBJ2-1; 10 bases line up with TRBD2. Germline V CDR1 and CDR2: SGDLS, YYNGEE. This CDR3 comprises 16 residues. With V trimmed by 2 bases and J by 9 bases, 11 bases remained unmatched. As DNA, the CDR3 is TGTGCCAGCAGCGTCTCTAGCGGGAGTTTATATGGTGAGCAGTTCTTC. It yields the protein CASSVSSGSLYGEQFF.

The chain joins TRBV6-5 to TRBJ2-1; TRBD1 might be the D (6 bases). V was clipped by 0 bases and J by 11 bases, with 8 bases between them. The CDR3 contains 12 residues. Germline-derived CDR1 and CDR2 are MNHEY and SVGAGI. In DNA, the CDR3 is TGTGCCAGCAGTTACTCCGGGACAAAGCAGTTCTTC. This translates into CASSYSGTKQFF.

The J gene is TRBJ2-7, the V gene TRBV18; 8 positions match TRBD2. The CDR3 contains 17 residues. Germline CDR1 KGHSH, CDR2 LQKENI. J lost 3 bases, V lost 1 base, and 11 bases had no gene match. CDR3 coding DNA: TGTGCCAGCTCACCACAGGCTAGGGGACTAGTTAACTACGAGCAGTACTTC. Protein product: CASSPQARGLVNYEQYF.

V and J are TRBV7-2 and TRBJ1-4, with TRBD1 as a possible D gene (6 bases). Germline V CDR1 and CDR2: SGHTA, FQGNSA. V lost 5 bases and J lost 8, with 15 bases in between. This CDR3 spans 14 amino acids. As DNA, the CDR3 is TGTGCCAGCAGCACCCGGACAGAAGGGGAAAAACTGTTTTTT. It translates to CASSTRTEGEKLFF. Based on the CDR3 plus reference TRBV7-2 and TRBJ1-4, the full variable domain is GAGVSQSPSNKVTEKGKDVELRCDPISGHTALYWYRQSLGQGLEFLIYFQGNSAPDKSGLPSDRFSAERTGGSVSTLTIQRTQQEDSAVYLCASSTRTEGEKLFFGSGTQLSVL.

This clone was recorded only once. The chain recombines TRBV4-1 with TRBJ2-7, with D possibly being TRBD1 or TRBD2 (5 bases each). Germline CDR1 and CDR2: MGHRA and YSYEKL. The CDR3 has 16 residues. Trimming removed 2 bases at V and 0 bases at J, with 14 bases between. CDR3: CASSQRDLLSSYEQYF. CDR3 nucleotides: TGCGCCAGCAGCCAACGGGACCTCCTGAGCTCCTACGAGCAGTACTTC.

The chain recombines TRBV6-1 with TRBJ1-4, with D unclear. The CDR3 runs to 14 residues. Trimming shortened V by 2 bases and J by 10 bases, and 14 bases separated the two germline ends. Germline V CDR1 and CDR2: MNHNS, SASEGT. CDR3 DNA: TGTGCCAGCAGTGAATTTCGACGGGAGGTAAAACTGTTTTTT. Amino acid sequence: CASSEFRREVKLFF.

The V call is TRBV25-1, the J call TRBJ2-7, with unresolved D. CDR3 size: 10 residues. V was trimmed by 3 bases and J by 4 bases, leaving 1 base between them. Germline V gene lookup returns CDR1 MGHDK and CDR2 SYGVNS. Here the CDR3 reads CASSDYEQYF. The CDR3 DNA follows: TGTGCCAGCAGTGATTACGAGCAGTACTTC.

The chain joins TRBV5-8 to TRBJ1-2, with D perhaps matching TRBD1 (5 bases). V was shortened by 4 bases and J by 4 bases, with 11 bases between the two germline ends. The CDR3 consists of 13 residues. The germline V gene has CDR1 SGHTS and CDR2 YDEGEE. The CDR3 region has the DNA TGTGCCAGCAGCCTGGGGGTCCCCTATGGCTACACCTTC. Its protein product is CASSLGVPYGYTF.

This chain links TRBV2 with TRBJ2-3; 9 nucleotides agree with TRBD1. This CDR3 region has 15 residues. Germline CDR1 and CDR2: SNHLY and FYNNEI. The V and J ends lost 6 bases and 8 bases, in that order; junction bases with no gene match: 12. In nucleotides, the CDR3 is TGTGCCAGCAGCCACAGGGGGCCAAATTTCGCTACGCAGTATTTT. It is translated as CASSHRGPNFATQYF. Variable domain in full (rest from reference TRBV2 and TRBJ2-3): EPEVTQTPSHQVTQMGQEVILRCVPISNHLYFYWYRQILGQKVEFLVSFYNNEISEKSEIFDDQFSVERPDGSNFTLKIRSTKLEDSAMYFCASSHRGPNFATQYFGPGTRLTVL.